What follows describes a single TCR beta chain. The antigen is not known. Time point defined: patch test 3, about 24 weeks after DPC sensitization. Described treatment: therapeutic diphenylcyclopropenone sensitization with weekly scalp DPC. Alopecia patients between 18 and 70 years old and suitable for DPC were used as donors. V shed 4 bases and J shed 10 bases, with 15 bases lying between them. CDR3 size: 14 residues. Looked up from germline, CDR1 is SGDLS and CDR2 is YYNGEE. This entry is derived from a study of human T cells and chemical hapten exposure. As for the study in general: Small pooled library volume differences chiefly drove per-sample TCR yield variation.

Findings and caveats of the study: Expanded TCR counts at PT1 were positively correlated with the patch test score.

As originally analysed: Sample TCR counts, which ranged from roughly 20,000 to 750,000, had a median of around 93,000. MiXCR, applied by TCRdb to the RACE reads, yields one record per CDR3 protein. The V and J calls reflect TCRdb's pipeline rather than the authors' work. The sample holds about 200,000 distinct CDR3 sequences; under 25% are singletons and the top ten take roughly 2.4%. The input for sequencing was whole blood, taken in connection with sensitization to the hapten diphenylcyclopropenone (DPC). This chain uses TRBV9 with TRBJ1-6; D gene ambiguous. This clonotype was obtained from a woman in her thirties or forties with alopecia areata. Some clones in this sample may be carry-over from other donors' samples. For the CDR3, the DNA is TGTGCCAGCAGCCCGGACTCCCGGAGGTCACCCCTCCACTTT. Protein sequence: CASSPDSRRSPLHF.